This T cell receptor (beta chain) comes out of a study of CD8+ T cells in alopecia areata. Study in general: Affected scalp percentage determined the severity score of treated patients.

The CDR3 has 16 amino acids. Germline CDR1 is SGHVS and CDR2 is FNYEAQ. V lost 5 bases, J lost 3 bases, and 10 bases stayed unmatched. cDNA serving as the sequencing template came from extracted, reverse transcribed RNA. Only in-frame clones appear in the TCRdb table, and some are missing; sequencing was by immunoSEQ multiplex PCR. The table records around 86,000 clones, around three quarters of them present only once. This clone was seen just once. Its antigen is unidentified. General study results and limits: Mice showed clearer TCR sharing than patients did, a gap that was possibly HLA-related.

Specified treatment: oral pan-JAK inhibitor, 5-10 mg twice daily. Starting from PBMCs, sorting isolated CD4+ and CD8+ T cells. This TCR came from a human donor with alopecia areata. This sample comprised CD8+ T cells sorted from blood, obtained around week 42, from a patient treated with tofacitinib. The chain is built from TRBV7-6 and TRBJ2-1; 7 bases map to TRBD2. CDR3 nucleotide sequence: TGTGCCAGCAGCCCAATGGGTGCGGGGGACTACAATGAGCAGTTCTTC. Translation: CASSPMGAGDYNEQFF.